The sequence of this TCR beta chain was determined in a study of shared clonotypes between healthy human individuals. Deep level was the assay's run setting. The data were produced by immunoSEQ multiplex PCR, yet TCRdb's version contains in-frame clones alone and is incomplete. The sample has 550,000 to 800,000 clones, 90% seen once. As regards this clone: Its specificity is not known.

Combining CD45RO+ cells with CCR7-negative CD45RA+ TemRA cells gave CD8 memory. V dropped 5 bases and J dropped 9 bases, with 20 bases sitting between them. Germline values: CDR1 SGHAT, CDR2 FQNNGV. The CDR3 loop spans 15 amino acids. Study-level points and caveats: The four-donor shared clonotypes exceeded non-shared clonotypes in generation probability, with non-shared ones scoring lower.

This TCR was recovered from a man younger than 30 in good health. Some clones in this sample may be carry-over from other donors' samples. The chain recombines TRBV11-2 with TRBJ1-5; no definite D call. The sample taken for sequencing was memory CD8+ T cells from PBMCs. Noted subset: CD45RO+ cells pooled with CCR7-negative TemRA cells. CDR3 loop: CASSLQDSPCPPQHF. The CDR3 DNA sequence: TGTGCCAGCAGCCTCCAAGATTCTCCCTGCCCGCCCCAGCATTTT.